In this sample, the clone carrying this T cell receptor (beta chain) turned up a few times. V was pared by 7 bases and J by 9 bases, with 16 bases between. This CDR3 comprises 14 residues. Germline CDR1 and CDR2: SGHTA and FQGNSA. TCRdb passed the 5' RACE reads through MiXCR, listing each CDR3 protein once. The table shows tens of thousands of distinct CDR3 sequences, with 4.5% to 7% occurring only once. Time point meaning: sample taken at primary tumor resection. No cell sorting; template was whole RNA from tumor, lung tissue or PBMC. This sample was taken from a study of spatial heterogeneity in lung cancer.

The sequence was obtained from a male donor with early-stage non-small cell lung cancer. Here the sequenced sample was PBMCs, taken at surgery. This sequence joins TRBV7-2 and TRBJ1-6, with a possible D match to TRBD1 (6 bases). CDR3 bases: TGTGCCAGCACCCGACAGGTTATGGGTTCACCCCTCCACTTT. Translation gives CASTRQVMGSPLHF.